The clone carrying this TCR beta chain was detected ten times or more. What it binds is not known. This sample is part of a study of Graves' ophthalmopathy and Graves' hyperthyroidism. The PBMC fraction was derived from around 9.4 ml of fresh peripheral blood. Broader study findings: Among expanded thyroid clonotypes above 0.001 frequency, most also occurred in blood.

TCR beta CDR3 regions were amplified from RNA transcripts. In the first round, RT-PCR was carried out with HTBI primers, and a multiplex PCR formed the second round. Each CDR3 protein is one row after TCRdb ran MiXCR on the multiplex PCR reads. The table has 170,000 or so distinct CDR3 sequences, 30% to 45% seen once. What was sequenced was peripheral blood. This receptor was taken from a woman in her thirties or forties with Graves' ophthalmopathy.

The CDR3 bases are TGTGCCAGCACCCCAGGGCGGGGATACGGAAACACCATATATTTT. This codes for CASTPGRGYGNTIYF. V is TRBV6-5 and J is TRBJ1-3; perhaps TRBD1 as D (5 bases). Looked up from germline, CDR1 is MNHEY and CDR2 is SVGAGI. The CDR3 is made up of 15 amino acids. Trimming left V 7 bases short and J 4 bases short, with 17 bases between.